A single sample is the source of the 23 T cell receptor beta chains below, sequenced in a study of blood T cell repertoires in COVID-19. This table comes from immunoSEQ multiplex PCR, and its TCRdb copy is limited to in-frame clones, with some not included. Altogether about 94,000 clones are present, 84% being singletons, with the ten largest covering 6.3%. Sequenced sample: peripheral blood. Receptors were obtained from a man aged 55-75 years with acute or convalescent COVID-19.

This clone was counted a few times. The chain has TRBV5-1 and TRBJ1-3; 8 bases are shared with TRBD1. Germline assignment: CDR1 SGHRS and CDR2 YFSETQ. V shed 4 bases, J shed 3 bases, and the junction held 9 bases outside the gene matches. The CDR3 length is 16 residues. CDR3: CASSPTGTGYGNTIYF. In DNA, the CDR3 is TGCGCCAGCAGCCCAACCGGGACAGGATATGGAAACACCATATATTTT.

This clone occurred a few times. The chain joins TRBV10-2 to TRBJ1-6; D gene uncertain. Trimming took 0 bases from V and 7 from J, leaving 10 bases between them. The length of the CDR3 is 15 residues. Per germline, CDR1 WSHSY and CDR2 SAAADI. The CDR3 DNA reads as TGCGCCAGCAGTGAGTCACAAAACACGAATTCACCCCTCCACTTT. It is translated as CASSESQNTNSPLHF.

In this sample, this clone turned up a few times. The CDR3 coding sequence is TGCGCCAGCAGCCGCGGGACAGGGGGCGAGCAGTACTTC. As protein: CASSRGTGGEQYF. This chain connects TRBV4-1 to TRBJ2-7, with TRBD1 identical over 11 bases. The CDR3 extends over 13 amino acids. The trim removed 4 bases at V and 6 bases at J, leaving 2 bases unmatched. Germline V gene data show CDR1 as MGHRA and CDR2 as YSYEKL.

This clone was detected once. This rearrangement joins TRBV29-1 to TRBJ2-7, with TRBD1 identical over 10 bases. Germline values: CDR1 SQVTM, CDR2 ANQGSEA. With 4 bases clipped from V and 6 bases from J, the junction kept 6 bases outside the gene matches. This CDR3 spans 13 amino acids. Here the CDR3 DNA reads TGCAGCGTTGTAAGACAGGGGGCCGGCGAGCAGTACTTC. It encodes CSVVRQGAGEQYF.

CDR3 bases: TGTGCCAGCAGCTTGGGCGGCAGGGAGGGAAGAGATACGCAGTATTTT. It translates to CASSLGGREGRDTQYF. The chain carries TRBV7-3 and TRBJ2-3, with TRBD2 matching 7 bases. This CDR3 contains 16 residues. V shed 3 bases and J 5 bases; nucleotides not matched to a gene: 11. CDR1 SGHTA and CDR2 FQGTGA come from the germline V gene.

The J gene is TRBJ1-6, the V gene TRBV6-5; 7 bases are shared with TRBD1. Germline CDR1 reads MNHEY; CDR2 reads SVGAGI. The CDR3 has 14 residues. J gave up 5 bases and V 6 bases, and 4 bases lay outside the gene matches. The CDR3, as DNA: TGTGCCAGCAGGACGGGACAGAATAATTCACCCCTCCACTTT. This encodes CASRTGQNNSPLHF.

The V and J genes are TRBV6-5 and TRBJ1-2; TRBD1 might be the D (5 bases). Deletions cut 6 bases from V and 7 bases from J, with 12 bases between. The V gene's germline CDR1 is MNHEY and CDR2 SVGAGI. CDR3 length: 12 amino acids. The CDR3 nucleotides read TGTGCCAGCAGCCCGACAGCTAGTGGCTACACCTTC. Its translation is CASSPTASGYTF.

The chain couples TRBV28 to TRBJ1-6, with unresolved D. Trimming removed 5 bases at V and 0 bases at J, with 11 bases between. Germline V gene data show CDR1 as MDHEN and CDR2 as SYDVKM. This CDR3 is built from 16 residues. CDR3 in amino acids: CASSADWSSYNSPLHF. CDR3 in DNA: TGTGCCAGCAGTGCCGACTGGAGCTCCTATAATTCACCCCTCCACTTT.

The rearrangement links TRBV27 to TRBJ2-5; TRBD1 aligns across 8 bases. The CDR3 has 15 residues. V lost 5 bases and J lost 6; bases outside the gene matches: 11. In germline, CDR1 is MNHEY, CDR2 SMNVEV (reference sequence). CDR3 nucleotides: TGTGCCAGCAGTGTCCGGACAGGGTCCCTACAGACCCAGTACTTC. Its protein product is CASSVRTGSLQTQYF.

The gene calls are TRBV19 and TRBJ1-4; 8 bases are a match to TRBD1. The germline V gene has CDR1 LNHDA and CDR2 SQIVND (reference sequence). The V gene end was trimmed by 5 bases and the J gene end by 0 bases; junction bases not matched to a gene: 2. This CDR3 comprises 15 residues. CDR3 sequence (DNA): TGTGCCAGTAGTGCAGGGGGCTCAACTAATGAAAAACTGTTTTTT. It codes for CASSAGGSTNEKLFF. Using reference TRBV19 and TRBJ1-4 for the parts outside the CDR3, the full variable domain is DGGITQSPKYLFRKEGQNVTLSCEQNLNHDAMYWYRQDPGQGLRLIYYSQIVNDFQKGDIAEGYSVSREKKESFPLTVTSAQKNPTAFYLCASSAGGSTNEKLFFGSGTQLSVL.

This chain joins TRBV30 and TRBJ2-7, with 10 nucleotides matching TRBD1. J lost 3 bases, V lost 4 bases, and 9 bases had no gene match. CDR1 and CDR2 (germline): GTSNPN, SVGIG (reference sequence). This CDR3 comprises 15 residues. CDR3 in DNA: TGTGCCTGGACGGGGGGGGACAGGGGCTACTACGAGCAGTACTTC. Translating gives CAWTGGDRGYYEQYF. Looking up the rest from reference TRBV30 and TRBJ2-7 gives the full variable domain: SQTIHQWPATLVQPVGSPLSLECTVEGTSNPNLYWYRQAAGRGLQLLFYSVGIGQISSEVPQNLSASRPQDRQFILSSKKLLLSDSGFYLCAWTGGDRGYYEQYFGPGTRLTVT.

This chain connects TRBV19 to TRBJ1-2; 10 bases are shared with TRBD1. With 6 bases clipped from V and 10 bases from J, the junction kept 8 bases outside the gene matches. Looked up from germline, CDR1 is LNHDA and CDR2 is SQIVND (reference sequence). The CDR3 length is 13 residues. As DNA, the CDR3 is TGTGCCAGTAGCTCCGGGACAGGGGTTGTCTACACCTTC. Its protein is CASSSGTGVVYTF.

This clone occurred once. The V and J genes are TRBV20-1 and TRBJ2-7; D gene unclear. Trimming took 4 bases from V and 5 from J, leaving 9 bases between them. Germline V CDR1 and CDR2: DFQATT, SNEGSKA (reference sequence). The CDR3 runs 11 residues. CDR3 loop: CSANSGHEQYF. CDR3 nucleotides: TGCAGTGCTAACAGTGGCCACGAGCAGTACTTC.

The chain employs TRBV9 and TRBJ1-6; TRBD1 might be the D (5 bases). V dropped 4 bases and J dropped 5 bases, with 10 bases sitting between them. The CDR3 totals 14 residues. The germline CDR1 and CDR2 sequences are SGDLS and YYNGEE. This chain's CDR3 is CASSSRGDNSPLHF. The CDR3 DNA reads TGTGCCAGCAGCTCACGGGGGGATAATTCACCCCTCCACTTT.

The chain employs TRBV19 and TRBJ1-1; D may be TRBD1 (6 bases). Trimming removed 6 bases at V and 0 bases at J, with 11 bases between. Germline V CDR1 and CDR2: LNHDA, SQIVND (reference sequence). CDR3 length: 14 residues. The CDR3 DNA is TGTGCCAGTAGACGGACAGCTATGAACACTGAAGCTTTCTTT. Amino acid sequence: CASRRTAMNTEAFF.

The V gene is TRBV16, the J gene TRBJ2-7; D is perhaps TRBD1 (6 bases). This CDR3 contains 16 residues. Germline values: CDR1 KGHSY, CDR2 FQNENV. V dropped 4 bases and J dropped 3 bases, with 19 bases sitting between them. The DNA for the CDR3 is TGTGCCAGCAGCCGAATAACTCGGACAGATGGCTACGAGCAGTACTTC. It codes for CASSRITRTDGYEQYF.

The CDR3 region is CASSFTGHANTEAFF. In DNA, the CDR3 is TGTGCCAGTAGTTTTACAGGGCACGCGAACACTGAAGCTTTCTTT. The J gene is TRBJ1-1, the V gene TRBV19; weak D call: TRBD1 (6 bases). The CDR3 length is 15 residues. Trimming left V 5 bases short and J 1 base short, with 14 bases between. Germline V gene sequence: CDR1 LNHDA, CDR2 SQIVND (reference sequence).

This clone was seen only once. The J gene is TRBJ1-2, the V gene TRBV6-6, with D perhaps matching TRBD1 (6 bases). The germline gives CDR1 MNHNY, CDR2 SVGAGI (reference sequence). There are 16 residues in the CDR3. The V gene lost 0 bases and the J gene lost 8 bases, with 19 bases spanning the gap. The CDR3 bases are TGTGCCAGCAGTTACTCGGACAGCATTACCCCCGGGGGCTACACCTTC. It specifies CASSYSDSITPGGYTF.

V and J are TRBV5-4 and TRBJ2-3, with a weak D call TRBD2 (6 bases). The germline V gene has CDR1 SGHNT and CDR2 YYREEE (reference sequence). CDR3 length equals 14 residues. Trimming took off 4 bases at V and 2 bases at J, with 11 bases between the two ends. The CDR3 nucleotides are TGTGCCAGCAGCGGCGGGACTTTCACAGATACGCAGTATTTT. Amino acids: CASSGGTFTDTQYF.

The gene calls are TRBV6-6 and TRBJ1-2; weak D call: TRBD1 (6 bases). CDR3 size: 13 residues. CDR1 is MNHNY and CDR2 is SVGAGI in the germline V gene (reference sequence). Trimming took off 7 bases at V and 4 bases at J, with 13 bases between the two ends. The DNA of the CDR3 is TGTGCCAGCACCCCGGACAGTCTCTATGGCTACACCTTC. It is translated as CASTPDSLYGYTF.

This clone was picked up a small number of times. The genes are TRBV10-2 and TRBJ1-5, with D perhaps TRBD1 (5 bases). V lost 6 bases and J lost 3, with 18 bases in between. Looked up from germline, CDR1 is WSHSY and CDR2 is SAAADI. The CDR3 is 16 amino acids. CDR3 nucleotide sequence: TGCGCCAGCAGCTCCCAGCCGGGGGGAATCAATCAGCCCCAGCATTTT. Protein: CASSSQPGGINQPQHF.

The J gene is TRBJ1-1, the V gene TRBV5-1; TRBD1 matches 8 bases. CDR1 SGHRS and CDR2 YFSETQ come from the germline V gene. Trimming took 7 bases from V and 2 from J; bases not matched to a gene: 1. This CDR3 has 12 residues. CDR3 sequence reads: CASGQGNTEAFF. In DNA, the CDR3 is TGCGCCAGCGGACAGGGCAACACTGAAGCTTTCTTT.

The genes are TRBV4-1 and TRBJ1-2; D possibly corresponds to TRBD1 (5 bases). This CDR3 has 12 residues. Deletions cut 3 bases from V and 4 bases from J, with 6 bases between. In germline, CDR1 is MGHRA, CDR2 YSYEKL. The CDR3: CASSQQGYGYTF. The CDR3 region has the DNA TGCGCCAGCAGCCAGCAGGGCTATGGCTACACCTTC.